Listed here is a single T cell receptor (beta chain). This record comes from a study of T-cell memory formation after mild COVID-19. TCRdb ran MiXCR on the 5' RACE reads and lists one entry per CDR3 protein. This sample has more than 10,000 distinct CDR3 sequences, with 13% to 15% found just once. Germline CDR1 MNHEY, CDR2 SVGEGT. CDR3 length: 15 amino acids. Trimming removed 6 bases from V and 4 bases from J; junction bases left unmatched: 12. Source material: PBMCs or a T cell subset sorted from them (not recorded which). This sequence was found in a man in his late teens or twenties who had mild COVID-19 (a few samples of this study predate the infection). Cell type and time point are not known. This chain links TRBV6-2 or TRBV6-3 with TRBJ2-7, with 7 nucleotides matching TRBD2. The CDR3 region has the DNA TGTGCCAGCAGCCGCATGGCGCCAGCGGGGTACGAGCAGTACGTC. This translates into CASSRMAPAGYEQYV.